This TCR beta chain was obtained from a study of beta chain features in type 1 diabetes. Study conclusions and caveats: In all four CD4+ subsets, TCRB CDR3 length was significantly, moderately reduced in type 1 diabetes.

The entirety of the isolated RNA underwent reverse transcription, so expressed TCRB transcripts were sequenced. Only in-frame clones appear in the TCRdb table, and some are missing; sequencing was by immunoSEQ multiplex PCR. The repertoire holds about 650,000 clones, around 12% seen once, with around 0.12% in the top ten. Sorting based on CD45RO/CCR7/CD25/CD127/CD95/CD27 separated CD4+ naive, central memory, regulatory and stem cell-like memory cells. To note about this clone: Its specificity is unknown.

Trimming took 1 base from V and 4 from J, leaving 18 bases between them. CDR1 is SQVTM and CDR2 is ANQGSEA in the germline V gene. The CDR3 consists of 16 residues. The sample consisted of naive CD4+ T cells from blood. This chain uses TRBV29-1 with TRBJ2-3, with D maybe TRBD1 (6 bases). This receptor was identified in a man aged 25 to 45 with type 1 diabetes. CDR3 sequence: CSVEVGGRGSADTQYF. The CDR3 coding sequence is TGCAGCGTTGAAGTAGGGGGAAGAGGGTCGGCAGATACGCAGTATTTT.